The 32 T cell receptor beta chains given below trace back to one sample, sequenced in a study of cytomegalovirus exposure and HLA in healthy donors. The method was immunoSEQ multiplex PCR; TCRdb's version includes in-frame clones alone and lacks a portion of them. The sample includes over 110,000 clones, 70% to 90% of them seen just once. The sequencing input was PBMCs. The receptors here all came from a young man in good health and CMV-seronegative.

This CDR3 reads CASSLEATGASYEQYF. DNA of the CDR3: TGTGCCAGCAGTTTAGAGGCCACAGGGGCCTCCTACGAGCAGTACTTC. The chain links TRBV27 to TRBJ2-7; 7 nucleotides match TRBD1. Germline trimming cut 2 bases from V and 0 bases from J; bases unmatched to any gene: 7. This CDR3 has 16 residues. Germline CDR1 and CDR2: MNHEY and SMNVEV (reference sequence).

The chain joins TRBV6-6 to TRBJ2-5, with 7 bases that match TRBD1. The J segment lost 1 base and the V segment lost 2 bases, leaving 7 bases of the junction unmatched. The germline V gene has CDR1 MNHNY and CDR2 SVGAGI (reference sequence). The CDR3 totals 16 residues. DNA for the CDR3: TGTGCCAGCAGTTACCCTTTTACAGGGGCCCAAGAGACCCAGTACTTC. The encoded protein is CASSYPFTGAQETQYF.

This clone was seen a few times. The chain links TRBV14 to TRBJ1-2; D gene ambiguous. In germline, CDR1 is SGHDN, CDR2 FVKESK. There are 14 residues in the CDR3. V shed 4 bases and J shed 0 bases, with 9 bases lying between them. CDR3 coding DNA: TGTGCCAGCAGCCCTCGAGCCGCTAACTATGGCTACACCTTC. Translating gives CASSPRAANYGYTF.

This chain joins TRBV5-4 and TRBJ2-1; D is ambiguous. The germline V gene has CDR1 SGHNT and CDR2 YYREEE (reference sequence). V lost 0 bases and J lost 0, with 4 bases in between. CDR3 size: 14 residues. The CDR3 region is CASSLGHSYNEQFF. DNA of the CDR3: TGTGCCAGCAGCTTGGGGCACTCCTACAATGAGCAGTTCTTC. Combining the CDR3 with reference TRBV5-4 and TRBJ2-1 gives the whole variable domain ETGVTQSPTHLIKTRGQQVTLRCSSQSGHNTVSWYQQALGQGPQFIFQYYREEENGRGNFPPRFSGLQFPNYSSELNVNALELDDSALYLCASSLGHSYNEQFFGPGTRLTVL.

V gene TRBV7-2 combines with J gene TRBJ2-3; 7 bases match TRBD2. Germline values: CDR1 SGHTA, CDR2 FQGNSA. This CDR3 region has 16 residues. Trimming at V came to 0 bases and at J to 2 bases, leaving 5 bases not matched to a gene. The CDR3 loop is CASSLAGLLSTDTQYF. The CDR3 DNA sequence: TGTGCCAGCAGCTTAGCGGGACTACTTTCCACAGATACGCAGTATTTT.

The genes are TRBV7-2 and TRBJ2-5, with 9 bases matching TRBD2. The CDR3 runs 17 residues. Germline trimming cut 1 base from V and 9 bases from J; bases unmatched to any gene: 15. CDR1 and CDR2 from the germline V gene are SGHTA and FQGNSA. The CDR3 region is CASSLGRVAGAQGAQYF. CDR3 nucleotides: TGTGCCAGCAGCTTAGGCAGGGTAGCGGGGGCCCAAGGGGCCCAGTACTTC.

CDR3 DNA sequence: TGCAGCGTCCGTCGACTCTTCAATCACATATACAATGAGCAGTTCTTC. Translated, it gives CSVRRLFNHIYNEQFF. V gene TRBV29-1 combines with J gene TRBJ2-1; D remains ambiguous. Germline CDR1 SQVTM, CDR2 ANQGSEA. CDR3 size: 16 residues. V was clipped by 6 bases and J by 4 bases, with 22 bases between them.

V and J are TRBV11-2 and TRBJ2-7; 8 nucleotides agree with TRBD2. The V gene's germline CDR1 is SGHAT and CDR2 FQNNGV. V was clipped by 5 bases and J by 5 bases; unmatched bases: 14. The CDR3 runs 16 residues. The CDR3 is CASSLLAGPRPDEQYF. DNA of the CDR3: TGTGCCAGCAGCCTTTTAGCGGGGCCCCGTCCCGACGAGCAGTACTTC. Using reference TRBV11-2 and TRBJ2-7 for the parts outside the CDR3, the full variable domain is EAGVAQSPRYKIIEKRQSVAFWCNPISGHATLYWYQQILGQGPKLLIQFQNNGVVDDSQLPKDRFSAERLKGVDSTLKIQPAKLEDSAVYLCASSLLAGPRPDEQYFGPGTRLTVT.

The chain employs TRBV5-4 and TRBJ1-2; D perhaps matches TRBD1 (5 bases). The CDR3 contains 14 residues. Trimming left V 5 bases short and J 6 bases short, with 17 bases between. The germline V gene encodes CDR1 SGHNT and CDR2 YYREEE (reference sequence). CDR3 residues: CASSWAGGPHGYTF. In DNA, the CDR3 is TGTGCCAGCAGTTGGGCCGGGGGACCCCATGGCTACACCTTC.

The CDR3 coding sequence is TGTGCCAGCAGCTCATCCTACGAGCAGTACTTC. It specifies CASSSSYEQYF. This sequence joins TRBV11-1 and TRBJ2-7; D is unresolved. Trimming left V 4 bases short and J 1 base short, with 2 bases between. The germline V gene encodes CDR1 SGHAT and CDR2 FQDESV (reference sequence). The length of the CDR3 is 11 residues.

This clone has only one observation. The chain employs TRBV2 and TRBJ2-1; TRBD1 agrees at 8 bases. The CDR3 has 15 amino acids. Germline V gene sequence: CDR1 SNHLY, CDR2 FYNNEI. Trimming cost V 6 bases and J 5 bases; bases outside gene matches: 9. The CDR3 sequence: CASRTYRGVNNEQFF. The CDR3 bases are TGTGCCAGCAGGACCTACAGGGGGGTCAACAATGAGCAGTTCTTC.

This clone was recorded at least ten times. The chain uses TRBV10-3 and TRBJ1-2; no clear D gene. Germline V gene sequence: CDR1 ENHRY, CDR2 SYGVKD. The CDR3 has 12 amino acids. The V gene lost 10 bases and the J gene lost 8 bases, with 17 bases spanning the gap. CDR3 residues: CATHGETLGYTF. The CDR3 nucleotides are TGTGCCACCCACGGGGAGACTCTAGGCTACACCTTC.

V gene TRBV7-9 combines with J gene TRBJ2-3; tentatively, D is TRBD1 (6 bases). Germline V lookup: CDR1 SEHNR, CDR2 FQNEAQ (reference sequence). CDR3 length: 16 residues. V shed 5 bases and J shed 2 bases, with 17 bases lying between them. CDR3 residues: CASSQLKGDLTDTQYF. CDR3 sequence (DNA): TGTGCCAGCAGCCAGTTGAAGGGGGACCTCACAGATACGCAGTATTTT.

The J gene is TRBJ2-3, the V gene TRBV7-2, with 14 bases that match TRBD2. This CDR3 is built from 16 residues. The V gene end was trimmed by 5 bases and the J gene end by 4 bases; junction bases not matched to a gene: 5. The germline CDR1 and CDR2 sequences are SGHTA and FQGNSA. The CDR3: CASSPGLAGGSDTQYF. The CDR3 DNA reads TGTGCCAGCAGCCCAGGACTAGCGGGAGGATCAGATACGCAGTATTTT.

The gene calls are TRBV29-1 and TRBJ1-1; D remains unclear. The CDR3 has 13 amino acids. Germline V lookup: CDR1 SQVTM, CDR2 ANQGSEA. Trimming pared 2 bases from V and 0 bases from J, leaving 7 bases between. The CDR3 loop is CSVESSMNTEAFF. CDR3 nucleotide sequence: TGCAGCGTTGAAAGTAGTATGAACACTGAAGCTTTCTTT. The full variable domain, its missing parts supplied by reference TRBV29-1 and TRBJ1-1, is SAVISQKPSRDICQRGTSLTIQCQVDSQVTMMFWYRQQPGQSLTLIATANQGSEATYESGFVIDKFPISRPNLTFSTLTVSNMSPEDSSIYLCSVESSMNTEAFFGQGTRLTVV.

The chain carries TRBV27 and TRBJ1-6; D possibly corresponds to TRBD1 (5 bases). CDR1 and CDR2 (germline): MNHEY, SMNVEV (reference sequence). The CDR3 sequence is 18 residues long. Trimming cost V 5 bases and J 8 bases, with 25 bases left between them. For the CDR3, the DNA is TGTGCCAGCAGTCCACAGTCCCCGGGACTCCGTGTTCATTCACCCCTCCACTTT. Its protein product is CASSPQSPGLRVHSPLHF.

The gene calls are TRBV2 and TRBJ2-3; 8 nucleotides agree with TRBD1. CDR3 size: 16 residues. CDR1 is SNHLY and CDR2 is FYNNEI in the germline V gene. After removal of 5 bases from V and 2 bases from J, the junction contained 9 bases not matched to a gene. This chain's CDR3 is CASSYYTGGFTDTQYF. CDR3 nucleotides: TGTGCCAGCAGTTATTATACAGGGGGTTTCACAGATACGCAGTATTTT.

The CDR3 nucleotides read TGTGCCAGCAGTTCTTATATGACAGGAGACCGCTACGAGCAGTACTTC. Amino acid sequence: CASSSYMTGDRYEQYF. This chain connects TRBV27 to TRBJ2-7; the D gene is possibly TRBD1 (6 bases). V dropped 4 bases and J dropped 3 bases, with 19 bases sitting between them. CDR1 MNHEY and CDR2 SMNVEV come from the germline V gene (reference sequence). The CDR3 runs 16 residues.

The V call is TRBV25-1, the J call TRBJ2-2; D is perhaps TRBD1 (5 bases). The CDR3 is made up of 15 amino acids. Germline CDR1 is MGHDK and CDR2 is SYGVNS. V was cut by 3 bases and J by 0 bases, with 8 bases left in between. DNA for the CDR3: TGTGCCAGCAGTGATCCCAGGGCGAACACCGGGGAGCTGTTTTTT. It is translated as CASSDPRANTGELFF.

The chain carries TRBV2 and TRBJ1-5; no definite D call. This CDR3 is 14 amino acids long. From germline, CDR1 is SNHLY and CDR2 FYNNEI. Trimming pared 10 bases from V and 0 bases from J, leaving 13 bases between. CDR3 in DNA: TGTGCCATCCAGGACGGGAATAGCAATCAGCCCCAGCATTTT. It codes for CAIQDGNSNQPQHF.

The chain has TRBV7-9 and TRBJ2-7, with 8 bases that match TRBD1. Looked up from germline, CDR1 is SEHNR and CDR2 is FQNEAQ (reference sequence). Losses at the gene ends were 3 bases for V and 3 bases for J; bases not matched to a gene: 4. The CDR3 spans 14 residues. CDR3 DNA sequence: TGTGCCAGCAGCTTCGGACAGGGTGGCTACGAGCAGTACTTC. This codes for CASSFGQGGYEQYF.

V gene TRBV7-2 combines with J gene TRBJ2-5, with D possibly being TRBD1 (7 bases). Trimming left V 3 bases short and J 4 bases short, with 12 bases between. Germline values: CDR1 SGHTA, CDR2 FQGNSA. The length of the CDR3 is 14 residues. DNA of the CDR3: TGTGCCAGCAGCTTTCAGGGGGGAGGAGAGACCCAGTACTTC. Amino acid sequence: CASSFQGGGETQYF.

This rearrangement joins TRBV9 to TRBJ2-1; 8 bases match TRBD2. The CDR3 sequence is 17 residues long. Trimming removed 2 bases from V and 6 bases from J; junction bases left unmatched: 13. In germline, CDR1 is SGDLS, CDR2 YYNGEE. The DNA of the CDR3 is TGTGCCAGCAGCGTCGGGACCGGGACTAGGCGGGGCAATGAGCAGTTCTTC. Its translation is CASSVGTGTRRGNEQFF.

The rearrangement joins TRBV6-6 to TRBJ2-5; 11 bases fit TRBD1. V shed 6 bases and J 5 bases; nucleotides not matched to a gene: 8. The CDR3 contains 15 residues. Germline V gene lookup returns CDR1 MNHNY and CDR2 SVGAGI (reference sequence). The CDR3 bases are TGTGCCAGCAGGGACGGTGGGACAGGGGGTGAGACCCAGTACTTC. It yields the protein CASRDGGTGGETQYF.

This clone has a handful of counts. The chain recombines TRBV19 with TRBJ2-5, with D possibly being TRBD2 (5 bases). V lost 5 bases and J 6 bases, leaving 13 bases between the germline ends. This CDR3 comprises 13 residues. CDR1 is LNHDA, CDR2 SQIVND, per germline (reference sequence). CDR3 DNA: TGTGCCAGTAGTTCTAGCCCGAGGCAGACCCAGTACTTC. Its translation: CASSSSPRQTQYF.

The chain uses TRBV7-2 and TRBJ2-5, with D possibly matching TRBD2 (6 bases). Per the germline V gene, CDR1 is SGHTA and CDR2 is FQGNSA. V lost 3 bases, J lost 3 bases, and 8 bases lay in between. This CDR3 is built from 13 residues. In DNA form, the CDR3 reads TGTGCCAGCAGCTTCGGACTAAAAGAGACCCAGTACTTC. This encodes CASSFGLKETQYF.

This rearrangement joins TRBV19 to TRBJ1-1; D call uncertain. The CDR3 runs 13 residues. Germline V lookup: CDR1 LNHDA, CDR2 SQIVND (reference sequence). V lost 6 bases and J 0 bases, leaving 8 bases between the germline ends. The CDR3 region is CASRPGVNTEAFF. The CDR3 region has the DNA TGTGCCAGTAGACCAGGCGTGAACACTGAAGCTTTCTTT.

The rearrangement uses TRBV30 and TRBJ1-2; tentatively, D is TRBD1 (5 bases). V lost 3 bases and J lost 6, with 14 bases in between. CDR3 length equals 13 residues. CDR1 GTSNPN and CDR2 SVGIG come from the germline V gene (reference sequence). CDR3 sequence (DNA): TGTGCCTGGAGGGCGGCAGGGTCGGATGGCTACACCTTC. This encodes CAWRAAGSDGYTF.

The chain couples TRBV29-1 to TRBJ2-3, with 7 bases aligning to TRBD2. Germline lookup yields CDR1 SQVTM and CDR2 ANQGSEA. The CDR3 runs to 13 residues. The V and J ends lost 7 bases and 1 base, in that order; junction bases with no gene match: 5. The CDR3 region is CSAVRGGTDTQYF. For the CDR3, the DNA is TGCAGCGCCGTCCGGGGGGGCACAGATACGCAGTATTTT.

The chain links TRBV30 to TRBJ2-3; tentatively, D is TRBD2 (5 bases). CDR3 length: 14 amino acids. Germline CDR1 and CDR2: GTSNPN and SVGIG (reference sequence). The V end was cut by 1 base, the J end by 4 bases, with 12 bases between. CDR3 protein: CAWSDTRVADTQYF. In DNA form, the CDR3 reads TGTGCCTGGAGTGACACTAGAGTAGCAGATACGCAGTATTTT. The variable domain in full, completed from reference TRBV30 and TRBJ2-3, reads SQTIHQWPATLVQPVGSPLSLECTVEGTSNPNLYWYRQAAGRGLQLLFYSVGIGQISSEVPQNLSASRPQDRQFILSSKKLLLSDSGFYLCAWSDTRVADTQYFGPGTRLTVL.

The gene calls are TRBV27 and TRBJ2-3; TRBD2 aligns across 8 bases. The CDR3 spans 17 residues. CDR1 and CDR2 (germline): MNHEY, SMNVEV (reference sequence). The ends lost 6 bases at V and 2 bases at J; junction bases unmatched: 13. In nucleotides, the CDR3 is TGTGCCAGCAGCCAACACCTGGTGGGACTAGACACAGATACGCAGTATTTT. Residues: CASSQHLVGLDTDTQYF.

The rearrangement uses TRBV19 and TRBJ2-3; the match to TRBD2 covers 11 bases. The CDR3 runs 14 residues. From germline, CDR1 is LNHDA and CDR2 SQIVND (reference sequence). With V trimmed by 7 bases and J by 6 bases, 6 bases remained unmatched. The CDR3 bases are TGTGCCAGTATCCCTAGCGGGAGGCCGGATACGCAGTATTTT. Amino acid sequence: CASIPSGRPDTQYF.